These T cell receptor beta chains were read from a single sample in a study of Ad26.COV2.S vaccination and SARS-CoV-2 variants. The data were produced by immunoSEQ multiplex PCR, yet TCRdb's version contains in-frame clones alone and is incomplete. The table records more than 300,000 clones, approximately 86% of them present only once. The sequencing used peripheral blood, collected in a trial of Ad26.COV2.S vaccine versus placebo. Receptors were obtained from a person between 18 and 65 years old who received the Ad26.COV2.S COVID-19 vaccine or a placebo. CDR3s include the opening cysteine and the closing phenylalanine or tryptophan. Fields, in order: J gene, D gene, V gene, clone size, CDR3 protein, CDR3 DNA. The D gene is left open where the match is weak. The size of a clone is reported for some rows only, either as once, few or many, or as a class for expanded clones.

TRBJ1-5 | . | TRBV4-1 | . | CASSQERGGQPQHF | TGCGCCAGCAGCCAAGAGAGGGGCGGTCAGCCCCAGCATTTT
TRBJ2-1 | TRBD2 | TRBV9 | . | CASSVEAGPYNEQFF | TGTGCCAGCAGCGTAGAAGCGGGGCCTTACAATGAGCAGTTCTTC
TRBJ1-2 | . | TRBV19 | . | CASTKAGPINYGYTF | TGTGCCAGTACAAAGGCCGGGCCGATAAACTATGGCTACACCTTC
TRBJ2-7 | TRBD2 | TRBV28 | . | CASSSRLAPYEQYF | TGTGCCAGCAGTTCCAGACTAGCGCCCTACGAGCAGTACTTC
TRBJ2-2 | TRBD2 | TRBV19 | . | CASSPRDYNTGELFF | TGTGCCAGTAGTCCAAGGGACTATAACACCGGGGAGCTGTTTTTT
TRBJ1-3 | . | TRBV7-9 | . | CASSSSRGPDSGNTIYF | TGTGCCAGCAGCTCCAGTCGGGGCCCCGACTCTGGAAACACCATATATTTT
TRBJ2-7 | . | TRBV6-2/TRBV6-3 | . | CASSFVLDSHEQYF | TGTGCCAGCAGTTTCGTCTTGGACAGCCACGAGCAGTACTTC
TRBJ2-7 | . | TRBV30 | . | CAWSVLLGAREQYF | TGTGCCTGGAGTGTACTTTTGGGGGCAAGGGAGCAGTACTTC
TRBJ2-7 | . | TRBV28 | . | CASSSASYEQYF | TGTGCCAGCAGTTCTGCCAGCTACGAGCAGTACTTC
TRBJ1-2 | TRBD1 | TRBV7-8 | . | CASSRVGTGNYGYTF | TGTGCCAGCAGCCGAGTCGGGACAGGGAACTATGGCTACACCTTC
TRBJ1-1 | TRBD1 | TRBV7-9 | . | CASSNLRDRNTEAFF | TGTGCCAGCAGCAACCTTCGGGACAGAAACACTGAAGCTTTCTTT
TRBJ1-3 | . | TRBV4-1 | . | CASSQGGERNTIYF | TGCGCCAGCAGCCAAGGGGGGGAAAGAAACACCATATATTTT
TRBJ2-2 | . | TRBV7-3 | . | CASSIAGPELTGELFF | TGTGCCAGCAGCATCGCCGGGCCCGAGCTTACCGGGGAGCTGTTTTTT
TRBJ1-3 | . | TRBV27 | . | CASSLLPISSGNTIYF | TGTGCCAGCAGTTTATTACCCATATCCTCTGGAAACACCATATATTTT
TRBJ2-2 | . | TRBV5-1 | . | CASSGAGYGELFF | TGCGCCAGCAGCGGGGCAGGGTACGGGGAGCTGTTTTTT
TRBJ2-5 | TRBD1 | TRBV6-5 | . | CASRVTGMETQYF | TGTGCCAGCAGGGTGACAGGGATGGAGACCCAGTACTTC
TRBJ1-1 | TRBD1 | TRBV2 | . | CAAARGRMGTEAFF | TGTGCCGCGGCCAGGGGGAGAATGGGCACTGAAGCTTTCTTT
TRBJ2-7 | . | TRBV6-6 | . | CASSYRRGPGTEQYF | TGTGCCAGCAGTTACCGGAGGGGACCAGGGACCGAGCAGTACTTC
TRBJ2-6 | . | TRBV5-4 | . | CASSWDPGANVLTF | TGTGCCAGCAGCTGGGACCCTGGGGCCAACGTCCTGACTTTC
TRBJ2-1 | . | TRBV6-2/TRBV6-3 | . | CASSYYPTYNEQFF | TGTGCCAGCAGTTACTATCCAACCTACAATGAGCAGTTCTTC
TRBJ2-1 | TRBD2 | TRBV20-1 | . | CSASEREDYYNEQFF | TGCAGTGCTAGTGAGCGGGAGGATTACTACAATGAGCAGTTCTTC
TRBJ2-7 | TRBD1 | TRBV24-1 | . | CATSDSGQGYEQYF | TGTGCCACCAGTGATTCGGGACAGGGCTACGAGCAGTACTTC
TRBJ2-1 | . | TRBV4-2 | . | CASSRPSTEQFF | TGTGCCAGCAGCCGGCCTAGCACTGAGCAGTTCTTC
TRBJ1-6 | . | TRBV2 | . | CASSEDFNSPLHF | TGTGCCAGCAGTGAAGATTTTAATTCACCCCTCCACTTT
TRBJ2-1 | . | TRBV11-2 | once | CASSLAGVNNEQFF | TGTGCCAGCAGCTTAGCGGGGGTAAACAATGAGCAGTTCTTC
TRBJ2-2 | TRBD1 | TRBV7-2 | . | CASSPNRDRNTGELFF | TGTGCCAGCAGCCCGAACCGGGACAGAAACACCGGGGAGCTGTTTTTT
TRBJ2-7 | . | TRBV10-1 | few | CASSDYWNEQYF | TGCGCCAGCAGCGACTACTGGAACGAGCAGTACTTC
TRBJ2-1 | . | TRBV16 | . | CASSQRNSGGYNEQFF | TGTGCCAGCAGCCAGCGAAACAGTGGTGGCTACAATGAGCAGTTCTTC
TRBJ2-7 | TRBD2 | TRBV6-2/TRBV6-3 | . | CASSYDPSGSLPGPYEQYF | TGTGCCAGCAGTTACGACCCTAGCGGGAGCCTACCTGGACCCTACGAGCAGTACTTC
TRBJ1-2 | TRBD1 | TRBV6-2/TRBV6-3 | . | CASSGQGLYGYTF | TGTGCCAGCAGCGGACAGGGCCTCTATGGCTACACCTTC
TRBJ2-3 | TRBD2 | TRBV24-1 | . | CATSDSLAGDTQYF | TGTGCCACCAGTGATTCCCTAGCGGGAGATACGCAGTATTTT
TRBJ1-3 | . | TRBV28 | . | CASSSTTGNSGNTIYF | TGTGCCAGCAGTTCGACAACCGGAAACTCTGGAAACACCATATATTTT
TRBJ2-1 | TRBD2 | TRBV28 | . | CASSHPSSGGTNEQFF | TGTGCCAGCAGCCATCCTTCTAGCGGGGGGACCAATGAGCAGTTCTTC
TRBJ1-4 | . | TRBV6-1 | few | CASSEATGPNEKLFF | TGTGCCAGCAGTGAAGCCACGGGTCCTAATGAAAAACTGTTTTTT
TRBJ2-5 | TRBD1 | TRBV24-1 | . | CATSDLGADRVSETQYF | TGTGCCACCAGTGATTTAGGGGCGGACAGGGTATCAGAGACCCAGTACTTC
TRBJ1-2 | . | TRBV5-8 | . | CASSSVILQEVRSNYGYTF | TGTGCCAGCAGCTCGGTCATTCTTCAGGAGGTTAGGTCCAACTATGGCTACACCTTC
TRBJ2-3 | . | TRBV29-1 | . | CSVHSRGSTDTQYF | TGCAGCGTCCACAGCCGGGGTAGCACAGATACGCAGTATTTT
TRBJ2-1 | . | TRBV19 | . | CASSRQGYNGRTPYNEQFF | TGTGCCAGTAGTAGACAGGGTTACAACGGGAGGACCCCCTACAATGAGCAGTTCTTC
TRBJ2-1 | . | TRBV25-1 | . | CASSESAGSSYNEQFF | TGTGCCAGCAGTGAATCCGCGGGGAGCTCCTACAATGAGCAGTTCTTC
TRBJ1-2 | . | TRBV5-1 | . | CASSLETNGDGYTF | TGCGCCAGCAGCTTGGAGACCAACGGGGACGGCTACACCTTC
TRBJ2-3 | . | TRBV5-1 | few | CASSLDKTSTDTQYF | TGCGCCAGCAGCTTGGACAAGACCAGCACAGATACGCAGTATTTT
TRBJ2-7 | TRBD1 | TRBV7-9 | . | CASSPRDSFYEQYF | TGTGCCAGCAGCCCGAGGGACAGTTTCTACGAGCAGTACTTC
TRBJ1-6 | . | TRBV2 | . | CASSPPGSSYNSPLHF | TGTGCCAGCAGTCCGCCCGGGAGCTCCTATAATTCACCCCTCCACTTT
TRBJ2-5 | TRBD2 | TRBV5-4 | . | CASSLAGVETQYF | TGTGCCAGCAGCTTAGCGGGGGTGGAGACCCAGTACTTC
TRBJ2-5 | . | TRBV3-1/TRBV3-2 | . | CASSQEMAGETQYF | TGTGCCAGCAGCCAAGAAATGGCGGGAGAGACCCAGTACTTC
TRBJ2-1 | TRBD1 | TRBV7-9 | once | CASSSPGQGSYNEQFF | TGTGCCAGCAGCTCGCCGGGACAGGGTTCCTACAATGAGCAGTTCTTC
TRBJ1-1 | . | TRBV19 | . | CASSIGRIEAFF | TGTGCCAGTAGTATTGGCAGGATTGAAGCTTTCTTT
TRBJ2-1 | TRBD2 | TRBV28 | . | CASSLRGGSYNEQFF | TGTGCCAGCAGTTTACGCGGGGGGTCCTACAATGAGCAGTTCTTC
TRBJ1-4 | . | TRBV7-9 | . | CASSLVLGREGEKLFF | TGTGCCAGCAGCTTAGTATTAGGCAGGGAGGGTGAAAAACTGTTTTTT
TRBJ2-7 | TRBD2 | TRBV5-1 | . | CASSSAGTTYEQYF | TGCGCCAGCAGCTCAGCCGGGACTACCTACGAGCAGTACTTC
TRBJ2-4 | TRBD2 | TRBV7-2 | . | CASSKKGGGVSKNIQYF | TGTGCCAGCAGCAAAAAGGGCGGGGGGGTTTCCAAAAACATTCAGTACTTC
TRBJ2-1 | TRBD1 | TRBV5-1 | . | CASSLQGASYNEQFF | TGCGCCAGCAGCTTGCAGGGGGCGTCCTACAATGAGCAGTTCTTC
TRBJ2-3 | TRBD1 | TRBV10-3 | . | CAIMDRATDTQYF | TGTGCCATCATGGACAGGGCGACAGATACGCAGTATTTT
TRBJ2-3 | . | TRBV9 | . | CASSVRRLSTDTQYF | TGTGCCAGCAGCGTACGGCGGCTTAGCACAGATACGCAGTATTTT
TRBJ1-1 | . | TRBV19 | . | CASRVDSMNTEAFF | TGTGCCAGTAGAGTGGACAGTATGAACACTGAAGCTTTCTTT
TRBJ2-7 | . | TRBV7-9 | . | CASSSVGGEQYF | TGTGCCAGCAGTTCAGTGGGGGGCGAGCAGTACTTC
TRBJ2-5 | . | TRBV11-2 | few | CASSPGGFQETQYF | TGTGCCAGCAGCCCAGGGGGGTTCCAAGAGACCCAGTACTTC
TRBJ2-1 | TRBD2 | TRBV7-2 | . | CASSPAGGGGPYNEQFF | TGTGCCAGCAGCCCGGCGGGGGGCGGGGGGCCTTACAATGAGCAGTTCTTC
TRBJ2-2 | . | TRBV27 | . | CASRTWRDTNTGELFF | TGTGCCAGCAGGACCTGGAGGGACACAAACACCGGGGAGCTGTTTTTT